The entry that follows covers one T cell receptor (beta chain) sequence. Its antigen remains unidentified. Four subsets defined by CD45RA and CD27 were sorted after CD3, CD4, CD8 and live/dead staining. The beta constant-region primer was an equimolar mix of two oligonucleotides covering TRBC1 and TRBC2. Four rounds of PCR amplified the ligated cDNA using nested alpha and beta constant-region primers plus SP2. TCRdb re-analysed the UMI-ligation and nested PCR reads in MiXCR, keeping a single row per CDR3 protein. The sample has 130,000 to 150,000 distinct CDR3 sequences, about 20% seen once. The entry originates in a study of naive and memory T cell subsets. Findings and limits, study-wide: Findings for naive and memory subsets could not be checked against ground truth. A few larger clonotypes appeared in naive repertoires, especially CD8, possibly memory cells re-expressing CD45RA. Gini index rose across naive, CM, EM and EMRA in CD4 and CD8.

The CDR3 loop spans 13 amino acids. Germline assignment: CDR1 SGHNT and CDR2 YENEEA. The ends were cut back, 8 bases at V and 0 bases at J, with 10 bases in the middle. The sequence came from a human donor in good health. The chain has TRBV11-3 and TRBJ1-2; no reliable D call. What was sequenced was naive CD4+ T cells from blood. CDR3 region: CASVNTTNYGYTF. CDR3 bases: TGTGCCAGCGTGAACACTACTAACTATGGCTACACCTTC.